This T cell receptor beta chain was sequenced during a study of blood T cell repertoires in COVID-19. CDR1 is MDHEN and CDR2 is SYDVKM in the germline V gene. The V end was cut by 3 bases, the J end by 2 bases, with 15 bases between. The CDR3 runs to 16 residues. The method was immunoSEQ multiplex PCR; TCRdb's version includes in-frame clones alone and lacks a portion of them. The sample gives about 200,000 clones, almost 90% of which show up once; 0.55% to 0.8% is in the top ten. The clonotype was recovered from a man aged 45-60 years with acute or convalescent COVID-19. The chain couples TRBV28 to TRBJ2-3; D is unclear. The sequenced material came from peripheral blood. In nucleotides, the CDR3 is TGTGCCAGCAGTTTGTCTCCTCTTTCAGACACAGATACGCAGTATTTT. This codes for CASSLSPLSDTDTQYF.